The clone carrying this T cell receptor (beta chain) was seen just once. Its matching antigen is unknown. These data are taken from a study of graft-versus-host responses after intestinal transplantation. In the study overall: Multivisceral, liver-intestinal, or isolated intestinal grafts went to recipients. General study points: The highest levels of circulating GvH clones went along with early declines in HvG clones after transplant.

From germline, CDR1 is SGDLS and CDR2 YYNGEE. CDR3 length: 13 amino acids. V lost 3 bases, J lost 3 bases, and 10 bases lay in between. Sequencing was performed with immunoSEQ multiplex PCR; in TCRdb, only in-frame clones are kept and a portion is missing. Here the sample spans some 96,000 clones, around 90% being singletons. The chain links TRBV9 to TRBJ2-7, with D maybe TRBD1 (6 bases). Here the sequenced sample was PBMCs, taken about 450 days after intestinal transplant. The TCR sequence derives from a human patient who received an intestinal transplant, so some T cells may come from the graft donor. The chain's CDR3 is CASSERDNYEQYF. Here the CDR3 DNA reads TGTGCCAGCAGCGAACGGGACAACTACGAGCAGTACTTC.